This T cell receptor (beta chain) derives from a study of T cells after somatic rescue of genetic block. Only in-frame clones appear in the TCRdb table, and some are missing; sequencing was by immunoSEQ multiplex PCR. The sample consists of approximately 78,000 clones, roughly 91% of them appearing once. CDR1 and CDR2 (germline): MNHEY, SVGAGI. V lost 2 bases and J 8 bases, leaving 12 bases between the germline ends. The CDR3 contains 13 residues. This clone was detected only a few times. The receptor was isolated from a man aged 25-45 years. V is TRBV6-5 and J is TRBJ1-2; no firm D call. Sequences were obtained from peripheral blood mononuclear cells (PBMCs). CDR3 sequence: CASSYRVGYGYTF. Written as DNA, the CDR3 is TGTGCCAGCAGTTACAGGGTAGGATACGGCTACACCTTC.